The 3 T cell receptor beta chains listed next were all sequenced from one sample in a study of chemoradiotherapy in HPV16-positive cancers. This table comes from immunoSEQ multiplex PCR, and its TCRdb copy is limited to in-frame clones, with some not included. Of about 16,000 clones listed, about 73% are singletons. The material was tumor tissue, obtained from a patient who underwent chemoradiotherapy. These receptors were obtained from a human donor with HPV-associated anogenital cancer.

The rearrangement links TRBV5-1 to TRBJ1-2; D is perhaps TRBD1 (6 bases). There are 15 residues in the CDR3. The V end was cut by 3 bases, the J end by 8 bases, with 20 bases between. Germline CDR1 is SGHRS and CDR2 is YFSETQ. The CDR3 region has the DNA TGCGCCAGCAGCTCGGGATCACAGGGTACATCCGGCTACACCTTC. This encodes CASSSGSQGTSGYTF. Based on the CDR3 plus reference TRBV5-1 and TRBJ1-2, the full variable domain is KAGVTQTPRYLIKTRGQQVTLSCSPISGHRSVSWYQQTPGQGLQFLFEYFSETQRNKGNFPGRFSGRQFSNSRSEMNVSTLELGDSALYLCASSSGSQGTSGYTFGSGTRLTVV.

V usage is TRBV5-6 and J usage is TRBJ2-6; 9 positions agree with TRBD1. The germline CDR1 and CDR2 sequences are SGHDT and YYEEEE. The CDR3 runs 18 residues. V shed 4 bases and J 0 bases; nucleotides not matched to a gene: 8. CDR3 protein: CASSGNRGLLSGANVLTF. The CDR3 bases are TGTGCCAGCAGCGGCAACAGGGGGCTCCTCTCTGGGGCCAACGTCCTGACTTTC.

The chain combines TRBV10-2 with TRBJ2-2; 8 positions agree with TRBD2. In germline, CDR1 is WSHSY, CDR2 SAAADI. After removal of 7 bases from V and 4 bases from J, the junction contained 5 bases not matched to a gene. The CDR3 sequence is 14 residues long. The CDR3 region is CASKRLAGTGELFF. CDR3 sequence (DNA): TGCGCCAGCAAGCGGCTAGCGGGCACCGGGGAGCTGTTTTTT.